This TCR beta chain derives from a study of T cell responses to AZD1222 COVID-19 vaccine. Study-level findings and limits: White British donors predominated, females outnumbered males, and clonal diversity was possibly underestimated.

A note on this clone: No antigen is known for it.

The CDR3 is 13 residues long. The germline V gene encodes CDR1 MNHEY and CDR2 SVGAGI. Trimming removed 4 bases at V and 3 bases at J, with 9 bases between. Method: immunoSEQ multiplex PCR; TCRdb's copy keeps in-frame clones and lacks some. The top ten clones hold over 3% of a sample with about 150,000 clones, approximately 90% of them seen once. The input for sequencing was peripheral blood, taken 28 days after the second AZD1222 dose. The rearrangement joins TRBV6-5 to TRBJ1-1; D call uncertain. The source of this sequence is an adult who received the AZD1222 COVID-19 vaccine. The CDR3 protein is CASSFGVDTEAFF. The CDR3 coding sequence is TGTGCCAGCAGTTTTGGGGTAGACACTGAAGCTTTCTTT.